This T cell receptor beta chain was identified during a study of human T cells and chemical hapten exposure. Overall study findings and caveats: Against controls, expanded TCRs gave rise to significantly more large CDR3 similarity clusters.

This sample's time point: pre-sensitization, week 0. Treatment meaning: therapeutic diphenylcyclopropenone sensitization with weekly scalp DPC. Samples of blood were obtained prior to the application of each patch test. Every donor had alopecia and was 18 to 70 years old; all were suitable for DPC. The CDR3 has 15 amino acids. V was clipped by 0 bases and J by 5 bases, with 13 bases between them. Per germline, CDR1 LGHNA and CDR2 YNFKEQ. Of note for this clonotype: Its antigen is unidentified.

MiXCR, run by TCRdb on the RACE reads, gives a single entry per CDR3 protein. The repertoire holds about 180,000 distinct CDR3 sequences, with approximately 29% as singletons. The specimen was whole blood, collected in connection with sensitization to the hapten diphenylcyclopropenone (DPC). The chain combines TRBV4-2 with TRBJ1-2; a weak D match, TRBD1 (5 bases). This TCR derives from a woman between 25 and 40 years old with alopecia areata. Some clones in this sample may be carry-over from other donors' samples. CDR3 DNA sequence: TGTGCCAGCAGCCAAGATAGTAGGGGTGTGTATGGCTACACCTTC. Translated, it gives CASSQDSRGVYGYTF.